These 28 T cell receptor beta chains were sequenced from one sample in a study of blood T cell repertoires in COVID-19. The table came from immunoSEQ multiplex PCR; TCRdb's copy has only in-frame clones and leaves some out. Of roughly 20,000 clones in the sample, around 89% are singletons; the top ten hold less than 30%. Sequenced material: peripheral blood. Receptors originate from a human donor with active COVID-19. The donor label of this sample is uncertain.

The chain links TRBV4-2 to TRBJ2-1; 14 bases agree with TRBD2. The CDR3 totals 22 residues. The trim removed 3 bases at V and 1 base at J, leaving 17 bases unmatched. The germline gives CDR1 LGHNA, CDR2 YNFKEQ. CDR3 amino acids: CASSQLYSTSGGAVGSYNEQFF. The CDR3 coding sequence is TGTGCCAGCAGCCAGCTCTATTCGACTAGCGGGGGGGCAGTGGGTTCCTACAATGAGCAGTTCTTC.

The V gene is TRBV6-1, the J gene TRBJ2-5; D ambiguous. Germline lookup yields CDR1 MNHNS and CDR2 SASEGT. The CDR3 runs to 13 residues. V lost 2 bases to trimming and J lost 4 bases, with 8 bases between them. The CDR3 DNA reads as TGTGCCAGCAGTGAAAGGCAGGCAGAGACCCAGTACTTC. Amino acid sequence: CASSERQAETQYF.

The chain carries TRBV2 and TRBJ1-3, with D possibly being TRBD1 (6 bases). The germline V gene encodes CDR1 SNHLY and CDR2 FYNNEI. The germline V and J ends were trimmed by 4 bases and 10 bases, with 14 bases remaining between them. This CDR3 is built from 13 residues. CDR3 in amino acids: CASSGAGDITIYF. The CDR3, as DNA: TGTGCCAGCAGTGGGGCAGGGGATATAACCATATATTTT.

The J gene is TRBJ1-1, the V gene TRBV11-1; 9 positions match TRBD1. Losses at the gene ends were 9 bases for V and 1 base for J; bases not matched to a gene: 12. The CDR3 contains 16 residues. Per the germline V gene, CDR1 is SGHAT and CDR2 is FQDESV (reference sequence). As DNA, the CDR3 is TGTGCCAGTAATTCCGGGACAGGGTATTCGAACACTGAAGCTTTCTTT. Translation gives CASNSGTGYSNTEAFF. Looking up the rest from reference TRBV11-1 and TRBJ1-1 gives the full variable domain: EAEVAQSPRYKITEKSQAVAFWCDPISGHATLYWYRQILGQGPELLVQFQDESVVDDSQLPKDRFSAERLKGVDSTLKIQPAELGDSAMYLCASNSGTGYSNTEAFFGQGTRLTVV.

This rearrangement joins TRBV28 to TRBJ1-4; D remains ambiguous. V was pared by 3 bases and J by 10 bases, with 15 bases between. Germline loops: CDR1 MDHEN, CDR2 SYDVKM. CDR3 length: 14 amino acids. CDR3 nucleotides: TGTGCCAGCAGTTTTGGGCGCAGAGTTGGAAAACTGTTTTTT. The encoded protein is CASSFGRRVGKLFF.

This clone was recorded once. The V and J genes are TRBV19 and TRBJ2-3; tentatively, D is TRBD1 (6 bases). Trimming stripped 7 bases from V and 1 base from J, with 12 bases between. CDR3 size: 14 residues. Germline CDR1 is LNHDA and CDR2 is SQIVND (reference sequence). The CDR3 reads CASNRGKGTDTQYF. CDR3 sequence (DNA): TGTGCCAGTAATAGGGGGAAGGGCACAGATACGCAGTATTTT.

The V call is TRBV6-6, the J call TRBJ2-7, with D perhaps TRBD2 (5 bases). Germline lookup yields CDR1 MNHNY and CDR2 SVGAGI (reference sequence). Trimming shortened V by 7 bases and J by 5 bases, and 21 bases separated the two germline ends. The CDR3 is 15 residues long. Here the CDR3 reads CASTPMGGPRDEQYF. The CDR3 nucleotides read TGTGCCAGCACTCCTATGGGCGGACCGAGGGACGAGCAGTACTTC.

The chain recombines TRBV7-2 with TRBJ2-7; possibly TRBD2 for D (5 bases). CDR1 is SGHTA, CDR2 FQGNSA, per germline. Trimming left V 2 bases short and J 0 bases short, with 20 bases between. The CDR3 runs 18 residues. The CDR3 region has the DNA TGTGCCAGCAGCTTAAAAAGGGAGTCGCCCGGAAACTCCTACGAGCAGTACTTC. This sequence encodes CASSLKRESPGNSYEQYF.

The chain links TRBV5-5 to TRBJ1-1; D is perhaps TRBD1 (5 bases). Germline CDR1 is SGHKS and CDR2 is YYEKEE (reference sequence). V gave up 0 bases and J gave up 4 bases, with 10 bases separating them. The CDR3 extends over 14 amino acids. The DNA of the CDR3 is TGTGCCAGCAGCTTGGAGGGGTGGGGCACTGAAGCTTTCTTT. This sequence encodes CASSLEGWGTEAFF.

This clone was found once. The V and J genes are TRBV20-1 and TRBJ2-7; maybe TRBD2 (5 bases). The germline V and J ends were trimmed by 5 bases and 6 bases, with 11 bases remaining between them. Per the germline V gene, CDR1 is DFQATT and CDR2 is SNEGSKA (reference sequence). This CDR3 is built from 11 residues. CDR3 DNA: TGCAGTGCTTCGGAGGTAACCGAGCAGTACTTC. Translating it yields CSASEVTEQYF.

The table lists this clone with a few counts. The chain links TRBV11-3 to TRBJ2-7; 11 bases match TRBD2. The V gene's germline CDR1 is SGHNT and CDR2 YENEEA. Trimming cost V 5 bases and J 3 bases; bases outside gene matches: 9. The CDR3 covers 16 residues. The chain's CDR3 is CASSAGTSGNFYEQYF. DNA of the CDR3: TGTGCCAGCAGCGCGGGGACTAGCGGCAACTTCTACGAGCAGTACTTC.

The chain carries TRBV29-1 and TRBJ2-2, with a tentative D call TRBD1 (6 bases). Trimming shortened V by 5 bases and J by 6 bases, and 16 bases separated the two germline ends. Per the germline V gene, CDR1 is SQVTM and CDR2 is ANQGSEA. This CDR3 region has 14 residues. The CDR3 reads CSVTIQGMSGELFF. CDR3 DNA: TGCAGCGTTACGATACAGGGAATGTCCGGGGAGCTGTTTTTT.

The V gene is TRBV11-3, the J gene TRBJ1-4; maybe TRBD1 (5 bases). The germline V gene has CDR1 SGHNT and CDR2 YENEEA. The CDR3 contains 17 residues. V gave up 4 bases and J gave up 6 bases, with 21 bases separating them. The CDR3 sequence: CASSSGLISVKDEKLFF. CDR3 DNA: TGTGCCAGCAGCTCGGGACTAATCAGTGTTAAGGATGAAAAACTGTTTTTT.

The chain carries TRBV19 and TRBJ2-3, with D possibly being TRBD1 (5 bases). The CDR3 spans 12 residues. V gave up 6 bases and J gave up 6 bases, with 10 bases separating them. The germline V gene encodes CDR1 LNHDA and CDR2 SQIVND (reference sequence). This chain's CDR3 is CASSRVADTQYF. Here the CDR3 DNA reads TGTGCCAGTAGCAGGGTTGCCGATACGCAGTATTTT.

The chain joins TRBV3-1 (or the pseudogene TRBV3-2) to TRBJ2-7; D is perhaps TRBD1 (7 bases). Trimming removed 1 base at V and 4 bases at J, with 14 bases between. CDR1 is LGHDT, CDR2 YNNKEL, per germline (reference sequence). This CDR3 spans 15 amino acids. CDR3 DNA sequence: TGTGCCAGCAGCCAAGTTACGGGGGACAGTTACGAGCAGTACTTC. Encoded protein: CASSQVTGDSYEQYF.

The gene calls are TRBV19 and TRBJ2-5; TRBD2 matches 13 bases. After removal of 5 bases from V and 3 bases from J, the junction contained 3 bases not matched to a gene. The CDR3 contains 15 residues. Per germline, CDR1 LNHDA and CDR2 SQIVND (reference sequence). The CDR3 here is CASSSTSGREETQYF. The DNA of the CDR3 is TGTGCCAGTAGTTCCACTAGCGGGAGGGAAGAGACCCAGTACTTC.

This chain uses TRBV7-3 with TRBJ2-3; 9 positions agree with TRBD2. The CDR3 has 16 amino acids. CDR1 is SGHTA and CDR2 is FQGTGA in the germline V gene. The V and J ends lost 1 base and 2 bases, in that order; junction bases with no gene match: 4. The CDR3 loop reads CASSLMSGGNTDTQYF. Here the CDR3 DNA reads TGTGCCAGCAGCTTAATGAGCGGGGGGAACACAGATACGCAGTATTTT.

The CDR3: CSPGGASGYEQYF. DNA of the CDR3: TGCAGCCCCGGAGGGGCTAGCGGCTACGAGCAGTACTTC. This sequence joins TRBV29-1 and TRBJ2-7, with 7 bases that match TRBD2. The CDR3 spans 13 residues. Germline V gene data show CDR1 as SQVTM and CDR2 as ANQGSEA. The junction had 10 bases not matched to a gene; V was cut back by 8 bases and J by 3 bases.

This rearrangement joins TRBV19 to TRBJ2-5; 10 nucleotides line up with TRBD2. The CDR3 has 15 amino acids. Germline CDR1 reads LNHDA; CDR2 reads SQIVND (reference sequence). The junction had 4 bases not matched to a gene; V was cut back by 6 bases and J by 0 bases. In DNA, the CDR3 is TGTGCCAGTAGCAAACTAGCGGGGAACCAAGAGACCCAGTACTTC. Its protein product is CASSKLAGNQETQYF.

This CDR3 is CASRQGLAELYEQYF. The CDR3 DNA sequence: TGCGCCAGCAGACAGGGACTAGCGGAACTCTACGAGCAGTACTTC. V is TRBV10-1 and J is TRBJ2-7; 11 nucleotides align to TRBD2. The CDR3 loop spans 15 amino acids. Germline CDR1 reads WNHNN; CDR2 reads SYGVQD (reference sequence). J lost 3 bases, V lost 6 bases, and 7 bases had no gene match.

The chain combines TRBV4-1 with TRBJ1-1; D not certain. The CDR3 is made up of 12 amino acids. V lost 3 bases and J 4 bases, leaving 6 bases between the germline ends. Looked up from germline, CDR1 is MGHRA and CDR2 is YSYEKL. CDR3 coding DNA: TGCGCCAGCAGCCAGCTAAGCACTGAAGCTTTCTTT. Its protein product is CASSQLSTEAFF.

The V call is TRBV19, the J call TRBJ2-6, with a weak D call TRBD1 (5 bases). The CDR3 spans 15 residues. The germline V and J ends were trimmed by 3 bases and 6 bases, with 12 bases remaining between them. Germline CDR1 and CDR2: LNHDA and SQIVND (reference sequence). This CDR3 reads CASSMQGYEANVLTF. In nucleotides, the CDR3 is TGTGCCAGTAGTATGCAGGGCTATGAGGCCAACGTCCTGACTTTC.

This clone occurred a few times. The rearrangement joins TRBV15 to TRBJ2-5, with a weak D call TRBD2 (5 bases). The CDR3 is 15 amino acids. Germline V gives CDR1 LNHNV, CDR2 YYDKDF (reference sequence). Deletions cut 0 bases from V and 6 bases from J, with 14 bases between. This chain's CDR3 is CATSRESGTWQTQYF. CDR3 DNA sequence: TGTGCCACCAGCAGAGAGTCGGGAACATGGCAGACCCAGTACTTC.

CDR3 DNA sequence: TGCGCCAGCAGCCGGTCCCTAGCGGGAAGCACAGATACGCAGTATTTT. Its translation is CASSRSLAGSTDTQYF. The rearrangement links TRBV4-1 to TRBJ2-3; the match to TRBD2 covers 9 bases. The CDR3 spans 16 residues. The V gene's germline CDR1 is MGHRA and CDR2 YSYEKL. The trim removed 4 bases at V and 0 bases at J, leaving 5 bases unmatched.

The chain employs TRBV10-3 and TRBJ2-2; possibly TRBD2 for D (6 bases). The CDR3 totals 15 residues. Germline CDR1 reads ENHRY; CDR2 reads SYGVKD. V gave up 3 bases and J gave up 7 bases, with 15 bases separating them. The CDR3 reads CAISDPGGTGGELFF. In DNA, the CDR3 is TGTGCCATCAGTGATCCGGGCGGGACGGGCGGGGAGCTGTTTTTT.

The rearrangement links TRBV5-1 to TRBJ2-3; 10 positions match TRBD1. The trim removed 3 bases at V and 3 bases at J, leaving 10 bases unmatched. Germline V lookup: CDR1 SGHRS, CDR2 YFSETQ. This CDR3 contains 17 residues. The CDR3 loop is CASSWRTGTGATDTQYF. For the CDR3, the DNA is TGCGCCAGCAGCTGGAGAACCGGGACAGGGGCGACAGATACGCAGTATTTT.

The genes are TRBV7-9 and TRBJ2-7; D is unclear. Trimming took off 1 base at V and 6 bases at J, with 16 bases between the two ends. CDR3 length equals 15 residues. The germline V gene has CDR1 SEHNR and CDR2 FQNEAQ (reference sequence). CDR3 nucleotides: TGTGCCAGCAGCTTAGTCGACGATCTGACGGGCGAGCAGTACTTC. Its translation: CASSLVDDLTGEQYF.

This clone was seen only once. The chain is built from TRBV7-6 and TRBJ1-1, with 8 positions matching TRBD1. The CDR3 contains 16 residues. CDR1 and CDR2 (germline): SGHVS, FNYEAQ. V trimming: 0 bases; J trimming: 0 bases; junction bases outside the gene matches: 3. CDR3 in DNA: TGTGCCAGCAGCTTAGCGGGACAGGCCCTGAACACTGAAGCTTTCTTT. Residues: CASSLAGQALNTEAFF.